What follows are 27 T cell receptor beta chains derived from one specimen sequenced in a study of blood T cell repertoires in COVID-19 (dated by TCRdb to the early 2020s). The library was made by the immunoSEQ multiplex PCR assay. Here the immuneACCESS table is served through TCRdb, limited to in-frame sequences with V and J called. Missing clones are a known gap in these copies; in checked studies unresolved V genes cover under half, and the rest lacks a known reason. The sample table contains 190,000 or so clones; only one count was recorded for about 85% of them. The ten largest clones capture about 0.95% of the sample. The sequenced material came from peripheral blood. The source of these receptors is a man aged 55 to 70 with COVID-19, enrolled during active disease.

The chain couples TRBV7-3 to TRBJ2-5, with D possibly TRBD2 on 6 matching bases. This CDR3 spans 14 amino acids. Germline assignment: CDR1 SGHTA and CDR2 FQGTGA. Between the trimmed V and J ends, which lost 1 base and 1 base, there was a span of 7 bases. In nucleotides, the CDR3 is TGTGCCAGCAGCTTAAGCGGGACCCAAGAGACCCAGTACTTC. It translates to CASSLSGTQETQYF.

This chain connects TRBV18 to TRBJ2-7, with 7 nucleotides matching TRBD1. CDR1 KGHSH and CDR2 LQKENI come from the germline V gene. The CDR3 covers 14 residues. The V segment lost 1 base and the J segment 3 bases; nucleotides outside the gene matches: 3. The CDR3 is CASSPLTGDYEQYF. The CDR3 bases are TGTGCCAGCTCACCACTAACAGGGGACTACGAGCAGTACTTC.

The gene calls are TRBV27 and TRBJ1-2; D is ambiguous. The CDR3 totals 13 residues. Deletions cut 6 bases from V and 2 bases from J, with 10 bases between. Germline CDR1 reads MNHEY; CDR2 reads SMNVEV (reference sequence). CDR3 sequence (DNA): TGTGCCAGCAGGGCAGGCCACAACTATGGCTACACCTTC. The encoded protein is CASRAGHNYGYTF.

This CDR3 is CASSPPTREGGSNYGYTF. DNA for the CDR3: TGTGCCAGCTCACCGCCGACCAGGGAAGGAGGGTCTAACTATGGCTACACCTTC. The genes are TRBV18 and TRBJ1-2; D perhaps matches TRBD1 (5 bases). With 3 bases removed from V and 0 bases from J, the gap between germline ends came to 20 bases. The CDR3 has 18 residues. Germline V gives CDR1 KGHSH, CDR2 LQKENI.

The chain recombines TRBV4-2 with TRBJ2-7; D uncertain. The CDR3 is 15 amino acids. Looked up from germline, CDR1 is LGHNA and CDR2 is YNFKEQ. V lost 0 bases, J lost 3 bases, and 12 bases lay in between. CDR3 coding DNA: TGTGCCAGCAGCCAAGACCCACAGATGGTCTACGAGCAGTACTTC. Its translation is CASSQDPQMVYEQYF.

This chain links TRBV15 with TRBJ1-2, with a weak D call TRBD1 (6 bases). Per the germline V gene, CDR1 is LNHNV and CDR2 is YYDKDF (reference sequence). The V gene lost 3 bases and the J gene lost 4 bases, with 18 bases spanning the gap. CDR3 length: 16 residues. The CDR3 DNA sequence: TGTGCCACCAGCAGGGGCCAGGGGCGCCCTCCCTATGGCTACACCTTC. Encoded protein: CATSRGQGRPPYGYTF.

The count of this clone is one. The chain couples TRBV6-1 to TRBJ1-5; no clear D gene. The CDR3 loop spans 13 amino acids. Germline values: CDR1 MNHNS, CDR2 SASEGT. The V end lost 2 bases, the J end lost 4 bases, and 6 bases lay between the germline ends. CDR3 bases: TGTGCCAGCAGTGAACGAGGGAATCAGCCCCAGCATTTT. Translated, it gives CASSERGNQPQHF.

This chain joins TRBV11-2 and TRBJ1-5; 7 bases fit TRBD1. This CDR3 spans 15 amino acids. V lost 1 base, J lost 6 bases, and 6 bases stayed unmatched. Germline CDR1 and CDR2: SGHAT and FQNNGV. For the CDR3, the DNA is TGTGCCAGCAGCTTAGGACAGGGTAGGCGTCAGCCCCAGCATTTT. Protein product: CASSLGQGRRQPQHF.

The chain couples TRBV24-1 to TRBJ1-5, with 9 bases fitting TRBD1. Germline trimming cut 6 bases from V and 4 bases from J; bases unmatched to any gene: 6. The CDR3 contains 15 residues. Germline V gene lookup returns CDR1 KGHDR and CDR2 SFDVKD. CDR3 coding DNA: TGTGCCACCAGTCCAGATGGACAGGGGAATCAGCCCCAGCATTTT. Its translation: CATSPDGQGNQPQHF.

This chain links TRBV7-3 with TRBJ2-2; D not certain. Between the trimmed V and J ends, which lost 7 bases and 1 base, there was a span of 16 bases. Germline CDR1 is SGHTA and CDR2 is FQGTGA. The CDR3 runs 16 residues. Here the CDR3 DNA reads TGTGCCAGCAACCACTATGGAGCTATGAACACCGGGGAGCTGTTTTTT. It yields the protein CASNHYGAMNTGELFF.

The chain recombines TRBV30 with TRBJ1-4; no clear D. The CDR3 sequence is 12 residues long. Germline assignment: CDR1 GTSNPN and CDR2 SVGIG (reference sequence). V lost 8 bases and J lost 5, with 12 bases in between. The CDR3 sequence is CAGLRRNEKLFF. The CDR3 DNA reads as TGTGCCGGCCTGAGGAGAAATGAAAAACTGTTTTTT. Complete variable domain (other parts from reference TRBV30 and TRBJ1-4): SQTIHQWPATLVQPVGSPLSLECTVEGTSNPNLYWYRQAAGRGLQLLFYSVGIGQISSEVPQNLSASRPQDRQFILSSKKLLLSDSGFYLCAGLRRNEKLFFGSGTQLSVL.

V is TRBV6-1 and J is TRBJ2-3; 10 bases are a match to TRBD2. The junction had 7 bases not matched to a gene; V was cut back by 2 bases and J by 5 bases. The germline gives CDR1 MNHNS, CDR2 SASEGT. The CDR3 length is 16 residues. CDR3 nucleotides: TGTGCCAGCAGTGAATCAGCGGGAGGGAACGTAGATACGCAGTATTTT. It encodes CASSESAGGNVDTQYF.

The gene calls are TRBV12-3 or TRBV12-4 and TRBJ2-7; D is possibly TRBD2 (5 bases). CDR3 length equals 13 residues. V lost 7 bases and J 4 bases, leaving 14 bases between the germline ends. This chain's CDR3 is CASTQRVGYEQYF. The CDR3 nucleotides are TGTGCCAGCACGCAGAGGGTGGGGTACGAGCAGTACTTC.

This rearrangement joins TRBV2 to TRBJ1-5; 9 bases fit TRBD1. The CDR3 sequence is 16 residues long. The junction had 11 bases not matched to a gene; V was cut back by 7 bases and J by 4 bases. Germline loops: CDR1 SNHLY, CDR2 FYNNEI. This CDR3 is CASTPQGGQGNQPQHF. DNA of the CDR3: TGTGCCAGCACCCCCCAGGGGGGACAGGGTAATCAGCCCCAGCATTTT.

The chain combines TRBV19 with TRBJ2-1; 8 bases agree with TRBD2. The V gene's germline CDR1 is LNHDA and CDR2 SQIVND (reference sequence). The trim removed 6 bases at V and 8 bases at J, leaving 0 bases unmatched. This CDR3 is 11 amino acids long. In nucleotides, the CDR3 is TGTGCCAGTAGCGGGGGGGATGAGCAGTTCTTC. The encoded protein is CASSGGDEQFF.

In DNA form, the CDR3 reads TGCGCCAGCAGCTTGGGACTGACTAGCGGGACCTACAATGAGCAGTTCTTC. This translates into CASSLGLTSGTYNEQFF. This chain links TRBV5-1 with TRBJ2-1, with 11 bases identical to TRBD2. V shed 0 bases and J 2 bases; nucleotides not matched to a gene: 4. The germline V gene encodes CDR1 SGHRS and CDR2 YFSETQ. This CDR3 is 17 amino acids long.

V is TRBV2 and J is TRBJ2-2; the D gene is possibly TRBD1 (6 bases). The CDR3 is 17 amino acids. Trimming shortened V by 4 bases and J by 1 base, and 16 bases separated the two germline ends. Germline CDR1 reads SNHLY; CDR2 reads FYNNEI. CDR3 residues: CASSGLPGTMNTGELFF. In DNA, the CDR3 is TGTGCCAGCAGTGGACTACCCGGGACAATGAACACCGGGGAGCTGTTTTTT. Looking up the rest from reference TRBV2 and TRBJ2-2 gives the full variable domain: EPEVTQTPSHQVTQMGQEVILRCVPISNHLYFYWYRQILGQKVEFLVSFYNNEISEKSEIFDDQFSVERPDGSNFTLKIRSTKLEDSAMYFCASSGLPGTMNTGELFFGEGSRLTVL.

The DNA for the CDR3 is TGCGCCAGCAGCCAAGGGACAAGGAACACTGAAGCTTTCTTT. Protein: CASSQGTRNTEAFF. The chain combines TRBV4-1 with TRBJ1-1, with D possibly matching TRBD1 (5 bases). Germline loops: CDR1 MGHRA, CDR2 YSYEKL. Trimming shortened V by 1 base and J by 1 base, and 7 bases separated the two germline ends. The CDR3 loop spans 14 amino acids.

This clone has more than one count but fewer than ten. The genes are TRBV5-1 and TRBJ1-3; D might be TRBD1 (6 bases). V lost 4 bases and J 1 base, leaving 18 bases between the germline ends. The CDR3 extends over 17 amino acids. Germline CDR1 reads SGHRS; CDR2 reads YFSETQ. As DNA, the CDR3 is TGCGCCAGCAGCCCGAGCTTGGGTGGGACATCTGGAAACACCATATATTTT. Its translation: CASSPSLGGTSGNTIYF.

This rearrangement joins TRBV6-6 to TRBJ1-1; no definite D call. The germline CDR1 and CDR2 sequences are MNHNY and SVGAGI (reference sequence). Trimming removed 2 bases at V and 0 bases at J, with 13 bases between. This CDR3 comprises 16 residues. The CDR3 sequence is CASSYLIGSLNTEAFF. The CDR3 region has the DNA TGTGCCAGCAGTTACCTAATCGGGTCTTTGAACACTGAAGCTTTCTTT.

The rearrangement joins TRBV12-3 or TRBV12-4 to TRBJ2-5, with D perhaps matching TRBD2 (6 bases). The CDR3 is 13 residues long. V lost 5 bases and J lost 1, with 8 bases in between. In DNA, the CDR3 is TGTGCCAGCAGTACTAGCCGCCAAGAGACCCAGTACTTC. Its protein product is CASSTSRQETQYF.

This chain uses TRBV9 with TRBJ2-1; no definite D call. V lost 0 bases and J 2 bases, leaving 12 bases between the germline ends. CDR3 length equals 16 residues. The germline V gene encodes CDR1 SGDLS and CDR2 YYNGEE. The CDR3 sequence is CASSVGIENPYNEQFF. The CDR3 region has the DNA TGTGCCAGCAGCGTAGGAATCGAGAACCCCTACAATGAGCAGTTCTTC.

The rearrangement uses TRBV5-1 and TRBJ1-5; D is unresolved. Germline CDR1 is SGHRS and CDR2 is YFSETQ. This CDR3 is built from 14 residues. The V gene lost 0 bases and the J gene lost 4 bases, with 8 bases spanning the gap. The CDR3 protein is CASSLDSQNQPQHF. The CDR3 nucleotides read TGCGCCAGCAGCTTGGACAGCCAAAATCAGCCCCAGCATTTT.

The V call is TRBV5-3, the J call TRBJ1-5; D is ambiguous. TRBV5-3 is marked as an open reading frame, function uncertain. This CDR3 region has 17 residues. Trimming stripped 1 base from V and 6 bases from J, with 20 bases between. Here the CDR3 reads CARSLNRPGEMIQPQHF. Written as DNA, the CDR3 is TGTGCCAGAAGCTTGAACCGTCCCGGGGAGATGATTCAGCCCCAGCATTTT.

This chain connects TRBV19 to TRBJ1-5, with a possible D match to TRBD1 (5 bases). CDR1 is LNHDA, CDR2 SQIVND, per germline (reference sequence). V was cut by 6 bases and J by 7 bases, with 13 bases left in between. The length of the CDR3 is 13 residues. CDR3 residues: CASSYTREQPQHF. CDR3 coding DNA: TGTGCCAGTAGCTATACCAGGGAACAGCCCCAGCATTTT.

CDR3 DNA sequence: TGTGCCAGTAGTCAGCCGTCCGGGACACTGGGGGGCTACACCTTC. As protein: CASSQPSGTLGGYTF. V usage is TRBV19 and J usage is TRBJ1-2; TRBD1 is a possible D gene (6 bases). V dropped 5 bases and J dropped 8 bases, with 21 bases sitting between them. Germline V gene data show CDR1 as LNHDA and CDR2 as SQIVND (reference sequence). The CDR3 consists of 15 residues.

The V and J genes are TRBV7-8 and TRBJ2-7; 7 positions agree with TRBD2. Germline trimming cut 6 bases from V and 3 bases from J; bases unmatched to any gene: 8. This CDR3 is built from 14 residues. Per germline, CDR1 SGHVS and CDR2 FQNEAQ. CDR3 nucleotide sequence: TGTGCCAGCAGTACGCGGCGGGGGAGCTACGAGCAGTACTTC. Protein: CASSTRRGSYEQYF.